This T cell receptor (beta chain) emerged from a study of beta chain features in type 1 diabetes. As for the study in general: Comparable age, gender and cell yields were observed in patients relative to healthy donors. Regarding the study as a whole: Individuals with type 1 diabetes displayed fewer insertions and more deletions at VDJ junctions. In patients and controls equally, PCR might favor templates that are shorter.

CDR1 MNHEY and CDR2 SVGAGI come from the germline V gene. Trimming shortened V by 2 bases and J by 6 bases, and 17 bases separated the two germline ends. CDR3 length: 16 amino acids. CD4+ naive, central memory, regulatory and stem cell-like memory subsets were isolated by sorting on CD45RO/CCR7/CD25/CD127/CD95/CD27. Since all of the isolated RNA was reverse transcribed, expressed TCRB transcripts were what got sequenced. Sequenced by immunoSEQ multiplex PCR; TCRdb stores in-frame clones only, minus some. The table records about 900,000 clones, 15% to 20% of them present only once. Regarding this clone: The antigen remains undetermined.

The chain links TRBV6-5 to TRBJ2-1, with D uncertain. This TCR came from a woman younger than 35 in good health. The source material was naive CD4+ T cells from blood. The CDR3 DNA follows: TGTGCCAGCAGTTACCTGTCGCGAGAGTTCGGCAATGAGCAGTTCTTC. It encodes CASSYLSREFGNEQFF.